What follows are 27 T cell receptor beta chains derived from one specimen sequenced in a study of cytomegalovirus exposure and HLA in healthy donors. The PCR made use of 60 Vbeta and 13 Jbeta primers. Method: immunoSEQ multiplex PCR; TCRdb's copy keeps in-frame clones and lacks some. The sample has 130,000 to 150,000 clones, roughly three quarters seen once. The specimen was PBMCs. The receptors derive from a woman aged 40 to 49 in good health and CMV-seropositive.

The CDR3 loop reads CASSLVRLWGDTGELFF. Written as DNA, the CDR3 is TGCGCCAGCAGCTTGGTGCGCCTATGGGGAGACACCGGGGAGCTGTTTTTT. V is TRBV5-1 and J is TRBJ2-2; a possible D gene is TRBD2 (5 bases). From germline, CDR1 is SGHRS and CDR2 YFSETQ. The CDR3 is 17 residues long. Trimming took 0 bases from V and 3 from J, leaving 15 bases between them.

The CDR3 region has the DNA TGTGCCAGCAGCTTGGGTGCTAGCAGTTCAGATACGCAGTATTTT. Translating gives CASSLGASSSDTQYF. The chain joins TRBV5-4 to TRBJ2-3; possible D gene TRBD2, 5 bases. Germline V gene lookup returns CDR1 SGHNT and CDR2 YYREEE (reference sequence). This CDR3 has 15 amino acids. V lost 0 bases and J 4 bases, leaving 12 bases between the germline ends.

J is TRBJ2-1 and V is TRBV6-1; the match to TRBD2 covers 9 bases. Germline lookup yields CDR1 MNHNS and CDR2 SASEGT. This CDR3 has 15 residues. V trimming: 6 bases; J trimming: 6 bases; junction bases outside the gene matches: 9. CDR3 region: CASSLGGGDANEQFF. The DNA for the CDR3 is TGTGCCAGCAGCTTAGGCGGGGGGGACGCCAATGAGCAGTTCTTC.

The genes are TRBV27 and TRBJ2-3; weak D call: TRBD2 (7 bases). CDR1 MNHEY and CDR2 SMNVEV come from the germline V gene (reference sequence). V lost 3 bases to trimming and J lost 7 bases, with 11 bases between them. The CDR3 sequence is 13 residues long. Written as DNA, the CDR3 is TGTGCCAGCAGTTTCGGGGGGCAGAATACGCAGTATTTT. It yields the protein CASSFGGQNTQYF.

The table lists this clone with a few counts. This chain joins TRBV5-4 and TRBJ2-5; D possibly corresponds to TRBD2 (5 bases). The CDR3 runs to 16 residues. Deletions cut 4 bases from V and 1 base from J, with 17 bases between. Germline V CDR1 and CDR2: SGHNT, YYREEE (reference sequence). CDR3 nucleotide sequence: TGTGCCAGCAGCGACGCAGGCGGGCTGGCCCAAGAGACCCAGTACTTC. Residues: CASSDAGGLAQETQYF.

This chain joins TRBV5-3 and TRBJ1-5; weak D call: TRBD1 (6 bases). TRBV5-3 belongs to the ORF category, with a function that is uncertain. Deletions cut 3 bases from V and 0 bases from J, with 10 bases between. CDR3 length: 15 residues. The CDR3 nucleotides read TGTGCCAGAAGCTCCCAGGGGAATAGCAATCAGCCCCAGCATTTT. It codes for CARSSQGNSNQPQHF.

The rearrangement uses TRBV25-1 and TRBJ2-2; 9 nucleotides match TRBD1. The CDR3 totals 17 residues. Germline V gene lookup returns CDR1 MGHDK and CDR2 SYGVNS. With 2 bases clipped from V and 2 bases from J, the junction kept 6 bases outside the gene matches. CDR3 sequence: CASSEPPGQGNTGELFF. The CDR3 DNA reads as TGTGCCAGCAGTGAACCACCGGGACAGGGAAACACCGGGGAGCTGTTTTTT.

V is TRBV2 and J is TRBJ2-1, with D possibly TRBD2 on 5 matching bases. This CDR3 contains 11 residues. Germline assignment: CDR1 SNHLY and CDR2 FYNNEI. V lost 11 bases, J lost 9 bases, and 14 bases lay in between. CDR3 region: CAAASGSEQFF. DNA for the CDR3: TGTGCCGCTGCCTCGGGATCTGAGCAGTTCTTC. The full variable domain, with the rest looked up from reference TRBV2 and TRBJ2-1, is EPEVTQTPSHQVTQMGQEVILRCVPISNHLYFYWYRQILGQKVEFLVSFYNNEISEKSEIFDDQFSVERPDGSNFTLKIRSTKLEDSAMYFCAAASGSEQFFGPGTRLTVL.

The chain has TRBV6-5 and TRBJ1-2, with D unresolved. The V end lost 0 bases, the J end lost 2 bases, and 13 bases lay between the germline ends. CDR1 is MNHEY and CDR2 is SVGAGI in the germline V gene. There are 16 residues in the CDR3. This CDR3 reads CASSYSGQALNYGYTF. The CDR3 DNA follows: TGTGCCAGCAGTTACTCGGGCCAGGCTCTGAACTATGGCTACACCTTC.

The chain is built from TRBV11-2 and TRBJ2-7; maybe TRBD2 (6 bases). Trimming stripped 4 bases from V and 7 bases from J, with 17 bases between. The CDR3 covers 14 residues. Germline CDR1 is SGHAT and CDR2 is FQNNGV. The CDR3 DNA reads TGTGCCAGCAGCTCCTTTAGGGACTCTTGGGAGCAGTACTTC. As protein: CASSSFRDSWEQYF. The full variable domain, in which reference TRBV11-2 and TRBJ2-7 provide the parts outside the CDR3, is EAGVAQSPRYKIIEKRQSVAFWCNPISGHATLYWYQQILGQGPKLLIQFQNNGVVDDSQLPKDRFSAERLKGVDSTLKIQPAKLEDSAVYLCASSSFRDSWEQYFGPGTRLTVT.

CDR3 residues: CASSWGRQINTEAFF. The CDR3 region has the DNA TGTGCCAGCAGCTGGGGGCGGCAGATAAACACTGAAGCTTTCTTT. The gene calls are TRBV7-2 and TRBJ1-1, with D possibly matching TRBD1 (6 bases). This CDR3 spans 15 amino acids. The V gene lost 4 bases and the J gene lost 2 bases, with 14 bases spanning the gap. CDR1 is SGHTA and CDR2 is FQGNSA in the germline V gene.

The genes are TRBV5-1 and TRBJ2-2; 15 bases are a match to TRBD2. The CDR3 consists of 18 residues. Trimming at V came to 4 bases and at J to 4 bases, leaving 8 bases not matched to a gene. Germline-derived CDR1 and CDR2 are SGHRS and YFSETQ. This chain's CDR3 is CASSSGLAGGPGTGELFF. DNA for the CDR3: TGCGCCAGCAGCAGCGGACTAGCGGGGGGGCCGGGCACCGGGGAGCTGTTTTTT.

J is TRBJ2-5 and V is TRBV2; 7 bases fit TRBD2. This CDR3 has 13 residues. Germline CDR1 SNHLY, CDR2 FYNNEI. Trimming removed 4 bases from V and 6 bases from J; junction bases left unmatched: 5. In DNA form, the CDR3 reads TGTGCCAGCAGTGTAGGACTAGGGAAGACCCAGTACTTC. Translating it yields CASSVGLGKTQYF.

This clone was detected only once. This chain joins TRBV28 and TRBJ2-1, with D uncertain. The germline V gene has CDR1 MDHEN and CDR2 SYDVKM. The CDR3 spans 13 residues. The V end lost 1 base, the J end lost 10 bases, and 11 bases lay between the germline ends. The CDR3 here is CASSLLFGSEQFF. The CDR3 coding sequence is TGTGCCAGCAGTTTATTATTTGGCTCCGAGCAGTTCTTC.

The chain is built from TRBV2 and TRBJ2-3; 8 positions agree with TRBD1. CDR1 SNHLY and CDR2 FYNNEI come from the germline V gene. V shed 8 bases and J 6 bases; nucleotides not matched to a gene: 16. This CDR3 contains 16 residues. The DNA for the CDR3 is TGTGCCAGCTCATACGGACAGGGTTCATTCAGGGATACGCAGTATTTT. Its protein is CASSYGQGSFRDTQYF.

This sequence joins TRBV5-1 and TRBJ1-1; tentatively, D is TRBD1 (5 bases). Germline assignment: CDR1 SGHRS and CDR2 YFSETQ. Trimming removed 1 base from V and 5 bases from J, with 18 bases in between. The CDR3 runs 16 residues. CDR3 nucleotides: TGCGCCAGCAGCTTGTGGGGTTTGGGGGAGGTGACTGAAGCTTTCTTT. Translation: CASSLWGLGEVTEAFF.

V gene TRBV5-1 combines with J gene TRBJ2-1, with 11 bases lining up with TRBD1. V shed 4 bases, J shed 1 base, and the junction held 16 bases outside the gene matches. CDR1 is SGHRS, CDR2 YFSETQ, per germline. The CDR3 loop spans 20 amino acids. The CDR3 reads CASSLRTGGSLASSYNEQFF. CDR3 coding DNA: TGCGCCAGCAGCCTGAGGACAGGGGGCTCCCTCGCCTCTTCCTACAATGAGCAGTTCTTC.

The CDR3 loop is CASSTDSGGEAETQYF. For the CDR3, the DNA is TGCGCCAGCAGCACAGATAGCGGGGGGGAAGCAGAGACCCAGTACTTC. The V call is TRBV5-1, the J call TRBJ2-5; 11 bases fit TRBD2. The J segment lost 4 bases and the V segment lost 4 bases, leaving 9 bases of the junction unmatched. The germline CDR1 and CDR2 sequences are SGHRS and YFSETQ. There are 16 residues in the CDR3.

CDR3 sequence: CASSYGTISYEQYF. In nucleotides, the CDR3 is TGTGCCAGCAGCTACGGGACTATCTCCTACGAGCAGTACTTC. The chain recombines TRBV5-5 with TRBJ2-7; 7 nucleotides line up with TRBD2. The V gene's germline CDR1 is SGHKS and CDR2 YYEKEE (reference sequence). J gave up 0 bases and V 3 bases, and 3 bases lay outside the gene matches. CDR3 length: 14 residues. The full variable domain, with the rest looked up from reference TRBV5-5 and TRBJ2-7, is DAGVTQSPTHLIKTRGQQVTLRCSPISGHKSVSWYQQVLGQGPQFIFQYYEKEERGRGNFPDRFSARQFPNYSSELNVNALLLGDSALYLCASSYGTISYEQYFGPGTRLTVT.

The rearrangement joins TRBV11-1 to TRBJ2-3; TRBD1 aligns across 10 bases. The V segment lost 1 base and the J segment 4 bases; nucleotides outside the gene matches: 2. The CDR3 is 15 amino acids. CDR1 and CDR2 from the germline V gene are SGHAT and FQDESV (reference sequence). CDR3 sequence (DNA): TGTGCCAGCAGCTTAGGACAGGGGGCCTCAGATACGCAGTATTTT. The encoded protein is CASSLGQGASDTQYF.

As concerns this clone: Within the sample, other DNA sequences also encode this same CDR3. The chain links TRBV5-1 to TRBJ2-7; D remains ambiguous. Germline V CDR1 and CDR2: SGHRS, YFSETQ. Between the trimmed V and J ends, which lost 3 bases and 1 base, there was a span of 5 bases. This CDR3 contains 12 residues. CDR3 loop: CASSSPSYEQYF. As DNA, the CDR3 is TGCGCCAGCAGCTCTCCGTCCTACGAGCAGTACTTC.

The rearrangement joins TRBV11-2 to TRBJ2-7, with TRBD2 identical over 9 bases. The CDR3 runs to 14 residues. V shed 5 bases and J 3 bases; nucleotides not matched to a gene: 5. CDR1 is SGHAT and CDR2 is FQNNGV in the germline V gene. CDR3 nucleotide sequence: TGTGCCAGCAGCCCCAGCGGGGGGAACTACGAGCAGTACTTC. Amino acid sequence: CASSPSGGNYEQYF.

The gene calls are TRBV6-5 and TRBJ2-1, with D perhaps TRBD2 (7 bases). Trimming shortened V by 4 bases and J by 6 bases, and 13 bases separated the two germline ends. The CDR3 has 14 residues. Germline V CDR1 and CDR2: MNHEY, SVGAGI. For the CDR3, the DNA is TGTGCCAGCAGTTCCCGGGGGGCCTCCAATGAGCAGTTCTTC. It specifies CASSSRGASNEQFF.

This clone is a singleton in its sample. This chain joins TRBV19 and TRBJ1-1, with D possibly TRBD1 on 5 matching bases. CDR1 and CDR2 (germline): LNHDA, SQIVND (reference sequence). CDR3 length: 16 amino acids. Trimming shortened V by 5 bases and J by 0 bases, and 16 bases separated the two germline ends. The CDR3 DNA is TGTGCCAGTAGTCCATCCGCAGGGAAGATGAACACTGAAGCTTTCTTT. Translated, it gives CASSPSAGKMNTEAFF.

The rearrangement uses TRBV28 and TRBJ2-2; 12 bases align to TRBD2. Germline values: CDR1 MDHEN, CDR2 SYDVKM. The CDR3 covers 15 residues. J lost 6 bases, V lost 4 bases, and 3 bases had no gene match. The CDR3 region has the DNA TGTGCCAGCAGTTCACTAGCGGGGGGCTCCGGGGAGCTGTTTTTT. Its translation is CASSSLAGGSGELFF. Combining the CDR3 with reference TRBV28 and TRBJ2-2 gives the whole variable domain DVKVTQSSRYLVKRTGEKVFLECVQDMDHENMFWYRQDPGLGLRLIYFSYDVKMKEKGDIPEGYSVSREKKERFSLILESASTNQTSMYLCASSSLAGGSGELFFGEGSRLTVL.

This clone was detected once. The CDR3, as DNA: TGTGCCATCAGGGACCGGACAGGGGGTTCCTACGAGCAGTACTTC. Its protein is CAIRDRTGGSYEQYF. The chain joins TRBV10-3 to TRBJ2-7; TRBD1 matches at 10 bases. This CDR3 is 15 amino acids long. Germline V gene sequence: CDR1 ENHRY, CDR2 SYGVKD. The V and J ends lost 6 bases and 1 base, in that order; junction bases with no gene match: 6.

The chain links TRBV5-4 to TRBJ1-1; perhaps TRBD1 as D (5 bases). The germline V gene has CDR1 SGHNT and CDR2 YYREEE (reference sequence). Between the trimmed V and J ends, which lost 6 bases and 0 bases, there was a span of 12 bases. The CDR3 is 14 residues long. CDR3 bases: TGTGCCAGCACTCTGGACATCTTGAACACTGAAGCTTTCTTT. This sequence encodes CASTLDILNTEAFF. The full variable domain, completed using reference TRBV5-4 and TRBJ1-1, is ETGVTQSPTHLIKTRGQQVTLRCSSQSGHNTVSWYQQALGQGPQFIFQYYREEENGRGNFPPRFSGLQFPNYSSELNVNALELDDSALYLCASTLDILNTEAFFGQGTRLTVV.